These 16 T cell receptor beta chains were sequenced from one sample in a study of regulatory T cells in long-lasting Graves disease. HTBI primers from iRepertoire and Arm-PCR of CDR3 regions yielded the TCR beta libraries. TCRdb recomputed calls from the multiplex PCR reads with MiXCR, one row per CDR3 protein. The table shows under 800,000 distinct CDR3 sequences, with approximately 15% occurring only once. The time point: newly diagnosed GD, antithyroid drugs for less than 3 months. Preparation of the TCR library used RNA extracted from PBMCs. This same sample was also part of a study on T cells in Graves' hyperthyroidism and ophthalmopathy.

This specimen consisted of peripheral blood mononuclear cells (PBMCs), obtained at new diagnosis, from a patient treated with antithyroid drugs. The receptors derive from a woman in her twenties or thirties with Graves disease.

This clonotype was seen a handful of times. The chain links TRBV7-3 to TRBJ2-3; TRBD1 agrees at 9 bases. The CDR3 has 17 amino acids. The V and J ends lost 5 bases and 3 bases, in that order; junction bases with no gene match: 12. The germline V gene has CDR1 SGHTA and CDR2 FQGTGA. CDR3 in DNA: TGTGCCAGCAGCCTCTACAGGGGGCGCGAGGGGACAGATACGCAGTATTTT. It translates to CASSLYRGREGTDTQYF.

The gene calls are TRBV5-8 and TRBJ2-1; D unresolved. This CDR3 is built from 12 residues. Germline V gives CDR1 SGHTS, CDR2 YDEGEE. Trimming removed 5 bases from V and 4 bases from J, with 7 bases in between. CDR3 nucleotide sequence: TGTGCCAGCAGTGTAATGTACAATGAGCAGTTCTTC. This sequence encodes CASSVMYNEQFF.

Regarding this clonotype: Germline is not matched at one junction end, which may reflect a read error. CDR3 region: CASSDWPLLGDWAYF. Written as DNA, the CDR3 is TGTGCCAGCAGTGACTGGCCTCTACTTGGAGACTGGGCCTACTTT. The J gene is TRBJ1-6, the V gene TRBV2; D gene unclear. Germline V gene sequence: CDR1 SNHLY, CDR2 FYNNEI. The CDR3 length is 15 residues.

This clonotype was recorded a few times. The chain is built from TRBV7-8 and TRBJ1-5, with D unclear. Germline CDR1 reads SGHVS; CDR2 reads FQNEAQ. This CDR3 is 17 amino acids long. The ends were cut back, 1 base at V and 2 bases at J, with 15 bases in the middle. CDR3 nucleotide sequence: TGTGCCAGCAGCTTAGTGAAAAGAGAGGTTGGCAATCAGCCCCAGCATTTT. This translates into CASSLVKREVGNQPQHF.

This clonotype was seen ten or more times. This chain joins TRBV27 and TRBJ2-3, with D perhaps TRBD2 (6 bases). Trimming stripped 10 bases from V and 3 bases from J, with 20 bases between. This CDR3 region has 15 residues. CDR1 is MNHEY and CDR2 is SMNVEV in the germline V gene (reference sequence). The CDR3 protein is CATRTVSGRTDTQYF. In DNA, the CDR3 is TGTGCCACCCGAACGGTTAGCGGAAGAACAGATACGCAGTATTTT.

This clonotype has a count of ten or more. The chain joins TRBV11-2 to TRBJ2-2, with 8 bases identical to TRBD1. The J segment lost 5 bases and the V segment lost 6 bases, leaving 5 bases of the junction unmatched. In germline, CDR1 is SGHAT, CDR2 FQNNGV. This CDR3 contains 14 residues. The CDR3 spells CASSWDRWTGELFF. In DNA, the CDR3 is TGTGCCAGCAGTTGGGACAGGTGGACCGGGGAGCTGTTTTTT.

This clonotype was counted only a few times. The chain uses TRBV20-1 and TRBJ1-3, with D unresolved. The V gene's germline CDR1 is DFQATT and CDR2 SNEGSKA (reference sequence). V was shortened by 1 base and J by 0 bases, with 7 bases between the two germline ends. The CDR3 runs 14 residues. The CDR3 DNA reads as TGCAGTGCTAGAGTGGCAAGCTCTGGAAACACCATATATTTT. This codes for CSARVASSGNTIYF.

The gene calls are TRBV19 and TRBJ1-4, with a weak D call TRBD1 (6 bases). The CDR3 consists of 14 residues. With 7 bases removed from V and 8 bases from J, the gap between germline ends came to 17 bases. CDR1 is LNHDA, CDR2 SQIVND, per germline (reference sequence). Written as DNA, the CDR3 is TGTGCCAGTAAGACGACAGGTCATAAGGAAAAACTGTTTTTT. Translation gives CASKTTGHKEKLFF. Based on the CDR3 plus reference TRBV19 and TRBJ1-4, the full variable domain is DGGITQSPKYLFRKEGQNVTLSCEQNLNHDAMYWYRQDPGQGLRLIYYSQIVNDFQKGDIAEGYSVSREKKESFPLTVTSAQKNPTAFYLCASKTTGHKEKLFFGSGTQLSVL.

Points on this clonotype: A read error may explain this, as a much larger clone is one base away. The conserved final phenylalanine or tryptophan is absent from the CDR3, which likely points to a read error. The chain has TRBV6-1 and TRBJ1-2, with 7 positions matching TRBD1. Trimming cost V 5 bases and J 5 bases; bases outside gene matches: 5. This CDR3 spans 13 amino acids. Germline V gene sequence: CDR1 MNHNS, CDR2 SASEGT. CDR3 sequence reads: CASSTQGRYGYTL. In DNA, the CDR3 is TGTGCCAGCAGTACACAGGGGAGGTATGGCTACACCTTA.

This clonotype was seen ten or more times. The chain links TRBV12-3 or TRBV12-4 to TRBJ1-2, with TRBD1 as a possible D gene (5 bases). The V and J ends lost 4 bases and 2 bases respectively, with 17 bases between them. CDR3 length: 16 residues. DNA for the CDR3: TGTGCCAGCAGTTCTAAGGACACAAATAGGAACTATGGCTACACCTTC. Residues: CASSSKDTNRNYGYTF.

This clonotype was detected many times. V and J are TRBV7-9 and TRBJ1-1; D perhaps matches TRBD1 (5 bases). The V and J ends lost 7 bases and 3 bases respectively, with 18 bases between them. CDR3 length equals 15 residues. The germline V gene encodes CDR1 SEHNR and CDR2 FQNEAQ (reference sequence). CDR3 in DNA: TGTGCCAGCACTCCAAACGGGGCGGCGGACACTGAAGCTTTCTTT. Amino acids: CASTPNGAADTEAFF.

This clonotype occurred many times. The chain has TRBV2 and TRBJ2-4; the D is unclear. Per the germline V gene, CDR1 is SNHLY and CDR2 is FYNNEI. The germline V and J ends were trimmed by 4 bases and 6 bases, with 16 bases remaining between them. The CDR3 sequence is 15 residues long. The CDR3 nucleotides are TGTGCCAGCAGTGGACTGGGCGGTTTCGGAAACATTCAGTACTTC. Translating it yields CASSGLGGFGNIQYF.

This clonotype was recorded at least ten times. CDR3 coding DNA: TGTGCCGGTCGCCTGAGGGAGGGTTATAATTCACCCCTCCACTTT. This sequence encodes CAGRLREGYNSPLHF. The V gene is TRBV2, the J gene TRBJ1-6; D gene ambiguous. The CDR3 is made up of 15 amino acids. V lost 11 bases to trimming and J lost 4 bases, with 18 bases between them. CDR1 and CDR2 (germline): SNHLY, FYNNEI.

This chain joins TRBV18 and TRBJ1-5; no clear D. V was shortened by 5 bases and J by 6 bases, with 17 bases between the two germline ends. CDR1 and CDR2 from the germline V gene are KGHSH and LQKENI. The length of the CDR3 is 15 residues. The CDR3 DNA follows: TGTGCCAGCTCATTGCAAAGGGAAGTCGGTCAGCCCCAGCATTTT. Residues: CASSLQREVGQPQHF.

CDR3 in DNA: TGTGCCAGCAGCGTAGGGTGGGCTAGCGGGATCTACGAGCAGTACTTC. This codes for CASSVGWASGIYEQYF. The chain employs TRBV9 and TRBJ2-7, with 9 bases identical to TRBD2. CDR3 length: 16 residues. Germline assignment: CDR1 SGDLS and CDR2 YYNGEE. The V and J ends lost 0 bases and 3 bases, in that order; junction bases with no gene match: 7.

The gene calls are TRBV7-9 and TRBJ2-1; 8 positions match TRBD2. Losses at the gene ends were 7 bases for V and 8 bases for J; bases not matched to a gene: 7. This CDR3 is 13 amino acids long. Germline V lookup: CDR1 SEHNR, CDR2 FQNEAQ (reference sequence). CDR3 amino acids: CASTWTSFDEQFF. For the CDR3, the DNA is TGTGCCAGCACCTGGACTAGCTTCGATGAGCAGTTCTTC.